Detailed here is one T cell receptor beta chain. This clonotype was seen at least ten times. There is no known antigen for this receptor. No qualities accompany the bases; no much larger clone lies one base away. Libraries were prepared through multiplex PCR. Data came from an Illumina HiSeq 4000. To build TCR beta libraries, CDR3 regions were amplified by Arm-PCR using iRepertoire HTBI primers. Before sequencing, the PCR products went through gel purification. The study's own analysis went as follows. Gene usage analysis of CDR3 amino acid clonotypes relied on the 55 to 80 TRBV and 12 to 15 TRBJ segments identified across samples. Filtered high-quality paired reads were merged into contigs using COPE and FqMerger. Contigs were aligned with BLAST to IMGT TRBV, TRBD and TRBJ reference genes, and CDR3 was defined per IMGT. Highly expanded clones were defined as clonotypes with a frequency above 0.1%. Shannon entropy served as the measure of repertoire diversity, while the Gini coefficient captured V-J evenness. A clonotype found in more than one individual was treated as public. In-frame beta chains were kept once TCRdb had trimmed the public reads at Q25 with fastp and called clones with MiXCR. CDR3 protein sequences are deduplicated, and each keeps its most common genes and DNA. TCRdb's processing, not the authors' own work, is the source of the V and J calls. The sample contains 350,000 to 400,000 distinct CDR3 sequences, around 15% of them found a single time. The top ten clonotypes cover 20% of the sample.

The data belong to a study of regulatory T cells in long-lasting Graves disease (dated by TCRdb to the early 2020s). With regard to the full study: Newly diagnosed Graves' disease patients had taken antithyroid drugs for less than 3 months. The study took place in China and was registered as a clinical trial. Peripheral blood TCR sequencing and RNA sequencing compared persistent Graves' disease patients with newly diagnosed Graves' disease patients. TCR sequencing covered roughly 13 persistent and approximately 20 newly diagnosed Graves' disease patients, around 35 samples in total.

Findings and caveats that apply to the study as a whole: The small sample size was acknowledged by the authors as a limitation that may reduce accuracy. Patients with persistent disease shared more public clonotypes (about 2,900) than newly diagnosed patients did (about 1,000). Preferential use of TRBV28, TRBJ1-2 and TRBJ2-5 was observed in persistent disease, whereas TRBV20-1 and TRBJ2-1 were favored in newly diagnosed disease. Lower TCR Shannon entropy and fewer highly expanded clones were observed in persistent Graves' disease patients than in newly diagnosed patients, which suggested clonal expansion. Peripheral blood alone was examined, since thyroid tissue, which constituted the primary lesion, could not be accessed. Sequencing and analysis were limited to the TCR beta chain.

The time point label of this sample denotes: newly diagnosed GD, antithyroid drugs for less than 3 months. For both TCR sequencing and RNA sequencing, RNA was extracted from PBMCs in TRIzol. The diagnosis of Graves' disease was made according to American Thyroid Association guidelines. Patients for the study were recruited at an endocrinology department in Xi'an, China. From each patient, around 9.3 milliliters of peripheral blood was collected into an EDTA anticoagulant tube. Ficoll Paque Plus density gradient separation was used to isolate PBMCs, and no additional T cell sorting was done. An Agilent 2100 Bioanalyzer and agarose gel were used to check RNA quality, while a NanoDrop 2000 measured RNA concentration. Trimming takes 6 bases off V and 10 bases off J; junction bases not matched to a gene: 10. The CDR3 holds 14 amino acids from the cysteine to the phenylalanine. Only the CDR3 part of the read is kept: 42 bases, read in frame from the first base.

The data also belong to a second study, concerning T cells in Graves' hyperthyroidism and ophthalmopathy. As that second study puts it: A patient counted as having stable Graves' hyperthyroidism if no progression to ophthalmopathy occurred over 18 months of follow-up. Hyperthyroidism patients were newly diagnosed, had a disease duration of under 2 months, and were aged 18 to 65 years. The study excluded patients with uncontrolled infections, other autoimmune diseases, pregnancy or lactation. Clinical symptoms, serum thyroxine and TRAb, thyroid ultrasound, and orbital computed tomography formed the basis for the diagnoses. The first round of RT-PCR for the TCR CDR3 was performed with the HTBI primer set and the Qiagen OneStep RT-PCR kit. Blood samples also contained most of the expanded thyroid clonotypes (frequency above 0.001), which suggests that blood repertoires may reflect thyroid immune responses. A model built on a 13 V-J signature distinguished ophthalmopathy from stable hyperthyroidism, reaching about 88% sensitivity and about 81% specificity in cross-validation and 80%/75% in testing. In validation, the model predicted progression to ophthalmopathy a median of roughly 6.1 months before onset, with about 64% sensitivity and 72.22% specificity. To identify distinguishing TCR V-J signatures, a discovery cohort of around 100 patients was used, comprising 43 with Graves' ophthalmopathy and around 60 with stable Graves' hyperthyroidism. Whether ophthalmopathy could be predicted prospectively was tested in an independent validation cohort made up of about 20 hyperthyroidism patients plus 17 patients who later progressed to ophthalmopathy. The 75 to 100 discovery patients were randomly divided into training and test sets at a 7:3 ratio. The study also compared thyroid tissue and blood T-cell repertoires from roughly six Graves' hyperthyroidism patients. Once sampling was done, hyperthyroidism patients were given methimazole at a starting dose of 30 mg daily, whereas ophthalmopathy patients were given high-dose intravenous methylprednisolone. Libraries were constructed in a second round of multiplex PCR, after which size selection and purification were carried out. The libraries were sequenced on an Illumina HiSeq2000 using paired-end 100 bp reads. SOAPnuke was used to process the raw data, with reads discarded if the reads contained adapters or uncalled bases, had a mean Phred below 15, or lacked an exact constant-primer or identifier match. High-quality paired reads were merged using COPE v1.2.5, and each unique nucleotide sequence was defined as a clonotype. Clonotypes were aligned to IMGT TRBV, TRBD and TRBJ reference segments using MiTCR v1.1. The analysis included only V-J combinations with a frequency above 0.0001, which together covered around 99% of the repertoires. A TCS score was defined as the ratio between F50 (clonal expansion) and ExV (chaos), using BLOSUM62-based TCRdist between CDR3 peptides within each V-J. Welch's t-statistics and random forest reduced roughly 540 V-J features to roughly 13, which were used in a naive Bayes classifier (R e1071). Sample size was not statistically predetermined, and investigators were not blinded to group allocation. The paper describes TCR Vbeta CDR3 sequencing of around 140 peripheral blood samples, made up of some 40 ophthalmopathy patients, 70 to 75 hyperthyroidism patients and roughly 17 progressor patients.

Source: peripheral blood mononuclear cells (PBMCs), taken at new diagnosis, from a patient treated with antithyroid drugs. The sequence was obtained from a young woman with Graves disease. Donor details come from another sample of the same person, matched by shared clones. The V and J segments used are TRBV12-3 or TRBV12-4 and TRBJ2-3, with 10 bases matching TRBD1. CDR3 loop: CASRLGQGVLSQYF. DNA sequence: TGTGCCAGCAGACTTGGACAGGGGGTCCTTTCGCAGTATTTT.